The 5 T cell receptor beta chains below come from one sample, sequenced in a study of PD-L1 blockade in urothelial cancer. Clones were sequenced by immunoSEQ multiplex PCR, and TCRdb holds only the in-frame ones, with some missing. The data hold 90,000 or so clones, with 85% to 90% observed a single time. Time point defined: pretreatment peripheral blood. Sequenced material: PBMCs, taken around atezolizumab (anti-PD-L1) treatment. The source is a man in his fifties or sixties with urothelial cancer.

V usage is TRBV28 and J usage is TRBJ2-1; D is possibly TRBD2 (5 bases). Trimming stripped 2 bases from V and 2 bases from J, with 7 bases between. The CDR3 consists of 14 residues. The germline V gene encodes CDR1 MDHEN and CDR2 SYDVKM. CDR3 DNA: TGTGCCAGCAGTTTAGCGGGTACCTACAATGAGCAGTTCTTC. Its translation: CASSLAGTYNEQFF.

The CDR3, as DNA: TGTGCCAGCAGTTTAAGATGGGGACAGGGGTTCTATGGCTACACCTTC. Translated, it gives CASSLRWGQGFYGYTF. The gene calls are TRBV27 and TRBJ1-2, with 10 nucleotides matching TRBD1. The CDR3 length is 16 residues. CDR1 is MNHEY and CDR2 is SMNVEV in the germline V gene (reference sequence). Unmatched junction bases numbered 7, after V lost 2 bases and J lost 4 bases.

The J gene is TRBJ2-3, the V gene TRBV29-1, with 8 bases identical to TRBD2. Per germline, CDR1 SQVTM and CDR2 ANQGSEA. This CDR3 is built from 14 residues. The trim removed 5 bases at V and 2 bases at J, leaving 6 bases unmatched. CDR3 protein: CSVLAGGFTDTQYF. The DNA of the CDR3 is TGCAGCGTTCTCGCGGGGGGCTTCACAGATACGCAGTATTTT.

Only one count was recorded for this clone. The chain carries TRBV21-1 and TRBJ1-1; TRBD1, the table's D call, was not compared with the DNA. TRBV21-1 is a pseudogene. The length of the CDR3 is 14 residues. The CDR3 spells CASSKVRGHTEAFF. In nucleotides, the CDR3 is TGTGCCAGCAGCAAAGTAAGGGGTCACACTGAAGCTTTCTTT.

J is TRBJ2-7 and V is TRBV2, with D maybe TRBD2 (5 bases). Deletions cut 4 bases from V and 0 bases from J, with 10 bases between. The CDR3 sequence is 14 residues long. CDR1 SNHLY and CDR2 FYNNEI come from the germline V gene. In DNA form, the CDR3 reads TGTGCCAGCAGTGTAGAGGCGGGCTCCTACGAGCAGTACTTC. Residues: CASSVEAGSYEQYF.